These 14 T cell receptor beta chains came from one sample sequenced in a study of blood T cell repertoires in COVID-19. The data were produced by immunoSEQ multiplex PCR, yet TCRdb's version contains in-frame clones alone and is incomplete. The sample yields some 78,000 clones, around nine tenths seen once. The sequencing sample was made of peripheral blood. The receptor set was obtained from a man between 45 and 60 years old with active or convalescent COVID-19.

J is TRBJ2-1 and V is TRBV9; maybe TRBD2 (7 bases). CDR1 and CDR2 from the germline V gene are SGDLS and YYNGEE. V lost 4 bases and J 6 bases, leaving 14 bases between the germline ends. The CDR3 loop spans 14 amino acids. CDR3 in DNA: TGTGCCAGCAGCCCGGGGGGACACCTCAATGAGCAGTTCTTC. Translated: CASSPGGHLNEQFF. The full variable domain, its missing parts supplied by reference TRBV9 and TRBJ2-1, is DSGVTQTPKHLITATGQRVTLRCSPRSGDLSVYWYQQSLDQGLQFLIQYYNGEERAKGNILERFSAQQFPDLHSELNLSSLELGDSALYFCASSPGGHLNEQFFGPGTRLTVL.

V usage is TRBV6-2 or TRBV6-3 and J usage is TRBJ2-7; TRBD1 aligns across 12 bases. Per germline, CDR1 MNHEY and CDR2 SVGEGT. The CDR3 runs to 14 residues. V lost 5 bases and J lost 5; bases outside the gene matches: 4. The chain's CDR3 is CASSTGTGGHEQYF. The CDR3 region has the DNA TGTGCCAGCAGTACCGGGACAGGGGGCCACGAGCAGTACTTC.

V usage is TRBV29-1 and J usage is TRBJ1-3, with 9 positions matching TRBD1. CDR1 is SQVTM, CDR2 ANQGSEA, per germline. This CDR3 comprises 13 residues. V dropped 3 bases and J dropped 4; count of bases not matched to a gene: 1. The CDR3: CSVDGTGGNTIYF. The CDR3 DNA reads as TGCAGCGTTGACGGGACAGGGGGAAACACCATATATTTT. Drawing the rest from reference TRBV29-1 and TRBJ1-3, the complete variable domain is SAVISQKPSRDICQRGTSLTIQCQVDSQVTMMFWYRQQPGQSLTLIATANQGSEATYESGFVIDKFPISRPNLTFSTLTVSNMSPEDSSIYLCSVDGTGGNTIYFGEGSWLTVV.

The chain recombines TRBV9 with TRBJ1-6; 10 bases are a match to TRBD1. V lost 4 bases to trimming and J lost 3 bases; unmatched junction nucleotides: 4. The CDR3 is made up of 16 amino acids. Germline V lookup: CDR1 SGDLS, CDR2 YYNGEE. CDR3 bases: TGTGCCAGCAGCCCGTGGACAGGGGGCTATAATTCACCCCTCCACTTT. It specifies CASSPWTGGYNSPLHF. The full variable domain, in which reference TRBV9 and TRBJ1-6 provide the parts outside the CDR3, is DSGVTQTPKHLITATGQRVTLRCSPRSGDLSVYWYQQSLDQGLQFLIQYYNGEERAKGNILERFSAQQFPDLHSELNLSSLELGDSALYFCASSPWTGGYNSPLHFGNGTRLTVT.

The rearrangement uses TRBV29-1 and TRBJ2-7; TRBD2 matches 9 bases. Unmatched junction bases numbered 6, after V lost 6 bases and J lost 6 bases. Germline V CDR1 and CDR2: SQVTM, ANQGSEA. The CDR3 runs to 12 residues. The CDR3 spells CSVAGGGREQYF. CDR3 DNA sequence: TGCAGCGTCGCGGGGGGGGGACGCGAGCAGTACTTC.

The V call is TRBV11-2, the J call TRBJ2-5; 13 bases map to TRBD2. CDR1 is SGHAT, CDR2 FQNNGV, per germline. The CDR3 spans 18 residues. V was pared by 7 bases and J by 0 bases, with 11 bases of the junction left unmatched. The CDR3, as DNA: TGTGCCAGCACCCAGAGGACTAGCGGGGGCCCTTACCAAGAGACCCAGTACTTC. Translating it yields CASTQRTSGGPYQETQYF.

In DNA form, the CDR3 reads TGTGCCAGCAGTCGACAGGGGCTATACGAGCAGTACGTC. It is translated as CASSRQGLYEQYV. This chain joins TRBV6-5 and TRBJ2-7, with 8 bases that match TRBD1. The germline gives CDR1 MNHEY, CDR2 SVGAGI. Trimming took 5 bases from V and 4 from J; bases not matched to a gene: 4. The CDR3 sequence is 13 residues long.

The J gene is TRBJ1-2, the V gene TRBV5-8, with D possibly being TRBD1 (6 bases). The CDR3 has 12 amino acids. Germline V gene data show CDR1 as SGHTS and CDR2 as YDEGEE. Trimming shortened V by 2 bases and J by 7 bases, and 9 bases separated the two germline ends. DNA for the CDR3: TGTGCCAGCAGCTTTTTAGGGGGTGGCTACACCTTC. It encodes CASSFLGGGYTF.

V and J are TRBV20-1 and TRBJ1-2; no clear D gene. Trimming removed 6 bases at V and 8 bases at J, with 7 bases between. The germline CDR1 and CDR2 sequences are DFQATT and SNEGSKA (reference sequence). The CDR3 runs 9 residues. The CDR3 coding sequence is TGCAGTGCCTCTGGCGGCTACACCTTC. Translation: CSASGGYTF.

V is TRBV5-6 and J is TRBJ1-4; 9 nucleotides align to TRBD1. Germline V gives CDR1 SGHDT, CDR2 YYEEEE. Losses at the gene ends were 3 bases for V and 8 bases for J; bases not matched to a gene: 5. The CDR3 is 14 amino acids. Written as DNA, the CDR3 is TGTGCCAGCAGCTGGGGACAGGGATCGGAAAAACTGTTTTTT. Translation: CASSWGQGSEKLFF.

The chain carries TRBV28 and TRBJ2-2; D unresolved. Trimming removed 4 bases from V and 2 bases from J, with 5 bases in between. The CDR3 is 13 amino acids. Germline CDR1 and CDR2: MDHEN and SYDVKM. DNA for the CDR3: TGTGCCAGCAGTTATCGTAACACCGGGGAGCTGTTTTTT. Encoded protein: CASSYRNTGELFF.

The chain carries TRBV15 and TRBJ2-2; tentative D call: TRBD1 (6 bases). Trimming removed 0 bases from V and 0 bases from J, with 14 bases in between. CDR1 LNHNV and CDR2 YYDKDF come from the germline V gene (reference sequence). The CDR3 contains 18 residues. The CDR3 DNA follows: TGTGCCACCAGCAGAGATCCTGGGGGCGCGGCGAACACCGGGGAGCTGTTTTTT. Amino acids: CATSRDPGGAANTGELFF.

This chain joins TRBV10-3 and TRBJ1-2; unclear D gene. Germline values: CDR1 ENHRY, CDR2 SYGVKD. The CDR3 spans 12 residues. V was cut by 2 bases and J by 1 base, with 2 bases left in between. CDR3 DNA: TGTGCCATCAGTGAGCGTAACTATGGCTACACCTTC. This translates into CAISERNYGYTF.

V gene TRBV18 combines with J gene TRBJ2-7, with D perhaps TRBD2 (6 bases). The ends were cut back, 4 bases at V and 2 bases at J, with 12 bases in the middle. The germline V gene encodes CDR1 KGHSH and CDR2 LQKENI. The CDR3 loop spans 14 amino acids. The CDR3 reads CASSLREKTYEQYV. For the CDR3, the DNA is TGTGCCAGCTCACTTCGGGAGAAGACCTACGAGCAGTACGTC.